This TCR beta chain appears in the sequencing data of a study of cytomegalovirus exposure and HLA in healthy donors. Study-level findings and limits: Accurate prediction of HLA-A and HLA-B alleles (for most subjects) was reportedly achieved from TCR beta sequences. Most TCR beta V segments were productive about 87% or about 30% of the time in an earlier analysis.

About this clone itself: Its antigen is currently unknown.

PCR primers comprised 60 Vbeta and 13 Jbeta primers. Assay: immunoSEQ multiplex PCR; the TCRdb copy retains only in-frame clones and omits some. Among about 130,000 clones listed, about 10% were seen once. The CDR3 has 14 amino acids. Germline V gives CDR1 MGHRA, CDR2 YSYEKL. V lost 4 bases and J lost 7; bases outside the gene matches: 5. The sample was PBMCs. The clonotype comes from a woman between 18 and 29 years old in good health and CMV-seropositive. The chain uses TRBV4-1 and TRBJ1-1; 11 bases are shared with TRBD1. This CDR3 is CASSPRTGGYEAFF. The CDR3 nucleotides are TGCGCCAGCAGCCCTCGGACAGGGGGCTATGAAGCTTTCTTT.